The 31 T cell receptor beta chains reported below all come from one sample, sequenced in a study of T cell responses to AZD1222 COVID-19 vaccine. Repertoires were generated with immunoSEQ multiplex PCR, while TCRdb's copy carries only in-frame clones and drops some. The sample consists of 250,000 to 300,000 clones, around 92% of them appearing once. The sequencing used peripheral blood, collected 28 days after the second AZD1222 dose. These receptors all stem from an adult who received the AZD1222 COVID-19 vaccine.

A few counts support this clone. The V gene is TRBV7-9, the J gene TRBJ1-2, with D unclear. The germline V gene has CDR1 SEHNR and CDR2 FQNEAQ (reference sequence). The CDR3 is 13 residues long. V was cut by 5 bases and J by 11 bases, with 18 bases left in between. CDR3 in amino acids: CASSRPTTRLYTF. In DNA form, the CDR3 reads TGTGCCAGCAGCCGGCCCACCACAAGACTATACACCTTC.

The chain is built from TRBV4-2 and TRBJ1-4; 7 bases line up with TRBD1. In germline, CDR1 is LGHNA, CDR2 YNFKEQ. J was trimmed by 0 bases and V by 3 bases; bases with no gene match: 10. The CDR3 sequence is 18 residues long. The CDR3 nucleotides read TGTGCCAGCAGCCAGTATACGGACAGGTTTGCAACTAATGAAAAACTGTTTTTT. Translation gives CASSQYTDRFATNEKLFF.

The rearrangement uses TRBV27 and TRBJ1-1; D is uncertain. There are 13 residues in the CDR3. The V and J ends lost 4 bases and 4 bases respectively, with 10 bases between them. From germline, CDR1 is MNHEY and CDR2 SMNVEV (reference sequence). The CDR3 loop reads CASSYHSGTEAFF. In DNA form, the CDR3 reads TGTGCCAGCAGTTACCATAGCGGCACTGAAGCTTTCTTT.

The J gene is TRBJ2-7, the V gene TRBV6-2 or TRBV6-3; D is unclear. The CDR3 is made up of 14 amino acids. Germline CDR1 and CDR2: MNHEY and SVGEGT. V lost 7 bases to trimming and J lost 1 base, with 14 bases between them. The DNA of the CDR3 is TGTGCCAGCACCTACTCCCGGGCGTCCTACGAGCAGTACTTC. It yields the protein CASTYSRASYEQYF.

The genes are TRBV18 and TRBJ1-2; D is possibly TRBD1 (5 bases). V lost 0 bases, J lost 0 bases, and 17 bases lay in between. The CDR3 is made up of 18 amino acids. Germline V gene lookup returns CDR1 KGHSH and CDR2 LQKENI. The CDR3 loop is CASSPPYMGTTSNYGYTF. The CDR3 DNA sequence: TGTGCCAGCTCACCACCGTATATGGGGACCACCTCTAACTATGGCTACACCTTC.

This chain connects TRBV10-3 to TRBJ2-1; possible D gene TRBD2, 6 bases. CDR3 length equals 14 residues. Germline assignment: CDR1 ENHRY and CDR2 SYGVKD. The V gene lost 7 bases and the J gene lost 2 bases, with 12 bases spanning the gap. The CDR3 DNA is TGTGCCATCACGGAGGGTCGAGCCTACAATGAGCAGTTCTTC. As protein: CAITEGRAYNEQFF.

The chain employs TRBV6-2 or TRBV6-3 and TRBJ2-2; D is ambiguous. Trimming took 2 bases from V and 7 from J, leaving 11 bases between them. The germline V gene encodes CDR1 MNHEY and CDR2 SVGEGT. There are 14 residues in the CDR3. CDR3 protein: CASSYAFARGELFF. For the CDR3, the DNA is TGTGCCAGCAGTTACGCTTTCGCCCGCGGGGAGCTGTTTTTT.

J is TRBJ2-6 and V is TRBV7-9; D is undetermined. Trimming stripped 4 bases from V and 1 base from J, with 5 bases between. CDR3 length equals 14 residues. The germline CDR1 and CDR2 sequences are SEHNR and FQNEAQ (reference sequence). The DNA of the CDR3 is TGTGCCAGCAGCTGGGGATCTGGGGCCAACGTCCTGACTTTC. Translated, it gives CASSWGSGANVLTF.

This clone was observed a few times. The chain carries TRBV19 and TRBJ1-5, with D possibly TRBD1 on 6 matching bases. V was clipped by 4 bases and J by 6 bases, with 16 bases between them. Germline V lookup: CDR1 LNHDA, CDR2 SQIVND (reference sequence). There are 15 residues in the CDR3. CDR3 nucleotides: TGTGCCAGTAGTAACCCAAACAGGGAGACTCAGCCCCAGCATTTT. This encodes CASSNPNRETQPQHF.

For the CDR3, the DNA is TGTGCCAGCAGGATCGGGGGGCATAGCAATCAGCCCCAGCATTTT. This translates into CASRIGGHSNQPQHF. The chain joins TRBV28 to TRBJ1-5; TRBD1 is a possible D gene (6 bases). The CDR3 is made up of 15 amino acids. Germline loops: CDR1 MDHEN, CDR2 SYDVKM. With 6 bases removed from V and 0 bases from J, the gap between germline ends came to 12 bases. Supplemented by reference TRBV28 and TRBJ1-5, the full variable domain reads DVKVTQSSRYLVKRTGEKVFLECVQDMDHENMFWYRQDPGLGLRLIYFSYDVKMKEKGDIPEGYSVSREKKERFSLILESASTNQTSMYLCASRIGGHSNQPQHFGDGTRLSIL.

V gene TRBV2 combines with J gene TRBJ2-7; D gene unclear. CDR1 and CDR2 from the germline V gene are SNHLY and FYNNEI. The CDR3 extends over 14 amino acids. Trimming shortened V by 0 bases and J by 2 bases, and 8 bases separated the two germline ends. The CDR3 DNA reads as TGTGCCAGCAGTGAAGCAGGGAACACCTACGAGCAGTACTTC. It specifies CASSEAGNTYEQYF.

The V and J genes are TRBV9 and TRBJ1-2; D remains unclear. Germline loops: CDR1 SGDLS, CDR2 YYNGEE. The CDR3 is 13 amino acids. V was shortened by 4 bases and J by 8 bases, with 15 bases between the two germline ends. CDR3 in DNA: TGTGCCAGCAGCCCCGTGCCCGGGAAGGGCTACACCTTC. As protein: CASSPVPGKGYTF.

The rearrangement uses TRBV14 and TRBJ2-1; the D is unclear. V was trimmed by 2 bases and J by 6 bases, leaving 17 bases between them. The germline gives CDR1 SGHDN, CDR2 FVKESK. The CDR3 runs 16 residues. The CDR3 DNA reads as TGTGCCAGCAGCCAACTCTTGGGATCCCCTCTCAATGAGCAGTTCTTC. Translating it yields CASSQLLGSPLNEQFF.

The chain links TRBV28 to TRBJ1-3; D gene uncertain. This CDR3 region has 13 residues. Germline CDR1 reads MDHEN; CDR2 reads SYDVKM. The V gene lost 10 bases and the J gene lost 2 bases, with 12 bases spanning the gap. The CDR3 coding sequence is TGTGCCACCGGGGTCGAGGCTGGAAACACCATATATTTT. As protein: CATGVEAGNTIYF. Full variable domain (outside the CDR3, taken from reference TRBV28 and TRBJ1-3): DVKVTQSSRYLVKRTGEKVFLECVQDMDHENMFWYRQDPGLGLRLIYFSYDVKMKEKGDIPEGYSVSREKKERFSLILESASTNQTSMYLCATGVEAGNTIYFGEGSWLTVV.

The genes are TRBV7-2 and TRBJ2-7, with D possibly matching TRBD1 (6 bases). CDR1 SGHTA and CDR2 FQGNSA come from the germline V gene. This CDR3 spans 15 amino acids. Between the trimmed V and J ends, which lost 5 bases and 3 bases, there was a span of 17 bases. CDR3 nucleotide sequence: TGTGCCAGCAGCACCACAGGGTCACCCCTCTACGAGCAGTACTTC. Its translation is CASSTTGSPLYEQYF.

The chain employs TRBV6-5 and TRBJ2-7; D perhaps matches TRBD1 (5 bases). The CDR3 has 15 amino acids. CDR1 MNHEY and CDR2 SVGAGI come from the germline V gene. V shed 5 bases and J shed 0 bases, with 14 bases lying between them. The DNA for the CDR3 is TGTGCCAGCAGTAGGGGTGACGGCCTCTCCTACGAGCAGTACTTC. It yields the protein CASSRGDGLSYEQYF.

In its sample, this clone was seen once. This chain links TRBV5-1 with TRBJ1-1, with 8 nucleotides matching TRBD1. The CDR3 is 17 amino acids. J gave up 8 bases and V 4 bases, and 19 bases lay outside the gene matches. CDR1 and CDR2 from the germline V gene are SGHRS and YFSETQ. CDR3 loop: CASSPAPITPGQVEAFF. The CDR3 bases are TGCGCCAGCAGCCCAGCTCCAATTACCCCGGGACAGGTAGAAGCTTTCTTT.

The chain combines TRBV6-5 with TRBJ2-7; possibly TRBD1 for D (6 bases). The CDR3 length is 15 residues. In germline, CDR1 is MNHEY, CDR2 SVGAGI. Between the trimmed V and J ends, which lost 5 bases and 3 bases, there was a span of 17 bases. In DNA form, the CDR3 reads TGTGCCAGCAGTAGTCATCGAACAGGGAGCTACGAGCAGTACTTC. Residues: CASSSHRTGSYEQYF.

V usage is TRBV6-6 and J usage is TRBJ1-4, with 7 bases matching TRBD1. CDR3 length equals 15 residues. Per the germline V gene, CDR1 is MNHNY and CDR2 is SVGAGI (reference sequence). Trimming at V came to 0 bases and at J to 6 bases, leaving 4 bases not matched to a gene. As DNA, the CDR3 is TGTGCCAGCAGTTACTCGAACAGGGGAGATGAAAAACTGTTTTTT. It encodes CASSYSNRGDEKLFF.

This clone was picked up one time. Here the CDR3 DNA reads TGTGCCACCTCTAGCGGCTTCACAGATACGCAGTATTTT. The encoded protein is CATSSGFTDTQYF. The J gene is TRBJ2-3, the V gene TRBV2; 7 bases are a match to TRBD2. With 10 bases clipped from V and 2 bases from J, the junction kept 6 bases outside the gene matches. From germline, CDR1 is SNHLY and CDR2 FYNNEI. The CDR3 contains 13 residues.

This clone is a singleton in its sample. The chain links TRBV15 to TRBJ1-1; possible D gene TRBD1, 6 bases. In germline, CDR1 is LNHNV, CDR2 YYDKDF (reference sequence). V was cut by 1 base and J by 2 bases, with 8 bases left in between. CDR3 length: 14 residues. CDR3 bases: TGTGCCACCAGCAGAGGGGGGGGCAACACTGAAGCTTTCTTT. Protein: CATSRGGGNTEAFF.

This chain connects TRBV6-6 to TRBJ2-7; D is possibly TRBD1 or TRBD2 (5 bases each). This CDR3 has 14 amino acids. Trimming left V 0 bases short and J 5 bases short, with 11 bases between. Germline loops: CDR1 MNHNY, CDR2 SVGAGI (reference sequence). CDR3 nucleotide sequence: TGTGCCAGCAGTTACTCGAGAGGGGTGAACGAGCAGTACTTC. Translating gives CASSYSRGVNEQYF.

The CDR3, as DNA: TGTGCCAGCTTTAACGACAGGGACTATGGCTACACCTTC. Residues: CASFNDRDYGYTF. The V gene is TRBV25-1, the J gene TRBJ1-2; TRBD1 agrees at 7 bases. The CDR3 has 13 amino acids. V lost 8 bases to trimming and J lost 3 bases; unmatched junction nucleotides: 6. Germline loops: CDR1 MGHDK, CDR2 SYGVNS.

The CDR3 loop is CASSLGGGLETQYF. The CDR3 DNA reads as TGTGCCAGCAGCTTAGGGGGGGGGCTAGAGACCCAGTACTTC. The genes are TRBV7-2 and TRBJ2-5, with TRBD2 as a possible D gene (7 bases). Trimming pared 1 base from V and 4 bases from J, leaving 10 bases between. CDR3 size: 14 residues. CDR1 SGHTA and CDR2 FQGNSA come from the germline V gene.

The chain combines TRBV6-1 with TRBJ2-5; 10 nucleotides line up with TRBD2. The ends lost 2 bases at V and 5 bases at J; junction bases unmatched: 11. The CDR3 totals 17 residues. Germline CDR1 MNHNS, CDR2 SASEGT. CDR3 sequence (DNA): TGTGCCAGCAGTGAACGGCGGAGAGCGGGGGGGTCGGAGACCCAGTACTTC. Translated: CASSERRRAGGSETQYF.

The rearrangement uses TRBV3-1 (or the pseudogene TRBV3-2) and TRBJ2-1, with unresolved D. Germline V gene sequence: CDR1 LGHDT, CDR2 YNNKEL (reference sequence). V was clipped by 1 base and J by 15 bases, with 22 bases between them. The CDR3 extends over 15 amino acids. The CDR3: CASSQAGWDALLRFF. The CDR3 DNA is TGTGCCAGCAGCCAAGCGGGCTGGGATGCCCTGTTGCGGTTCTTC.

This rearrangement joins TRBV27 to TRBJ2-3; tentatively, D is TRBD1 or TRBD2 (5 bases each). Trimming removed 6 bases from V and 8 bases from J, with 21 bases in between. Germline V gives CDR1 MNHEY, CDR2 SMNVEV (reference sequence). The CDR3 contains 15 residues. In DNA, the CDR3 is TGTGCCAGCAGCCCGGGACGGACGGATGTTTTTACGCAGTATTTT. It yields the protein CASSPGRTDVFTQYF.

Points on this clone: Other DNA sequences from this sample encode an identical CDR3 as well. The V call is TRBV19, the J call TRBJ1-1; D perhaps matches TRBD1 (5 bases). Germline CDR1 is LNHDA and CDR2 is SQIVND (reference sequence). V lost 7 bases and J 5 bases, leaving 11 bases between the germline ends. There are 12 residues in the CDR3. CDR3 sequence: CASTLGGTEAFF. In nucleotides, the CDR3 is TGTGCCAGTACCCTGGGGGGAACTGAAGCTTTCTTT.

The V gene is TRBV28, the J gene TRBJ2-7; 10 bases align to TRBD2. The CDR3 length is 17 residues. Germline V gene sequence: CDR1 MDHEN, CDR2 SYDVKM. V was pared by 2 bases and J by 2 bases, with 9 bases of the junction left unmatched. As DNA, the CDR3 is TGTGCCAGCAGTTTAGGGACTAGCGCGGTCCCTCCCTACGAGCAGTACTTC. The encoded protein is CASSLGTSAVPPYEQYF.

CDR3 nucleotide sequence: TGCGCCAGCTCCAGGGGGCGCGGAACCGGGGAGCTGTTTTTT. Translated: CASSRGRGTGELFF. The chain links TRBV4-3 to TRBJ2-2, with 8 bases lining up with TRBD1. Germline V gene sequence: CDR1 LGHNA, CDR2 YSLEER. CDR3 length: 14 residues. V lost 8 bases and J lost 5; bases outside the gene matches: 7.

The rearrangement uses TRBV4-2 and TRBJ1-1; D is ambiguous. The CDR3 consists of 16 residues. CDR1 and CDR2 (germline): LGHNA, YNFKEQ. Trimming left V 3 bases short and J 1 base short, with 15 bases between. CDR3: CASSQLEAGGNTEAFF. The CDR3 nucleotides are TGTGCCAGCAGCCAGCTGGAGGCGGGCGGGAACACTGAAGCTTTCTTT.